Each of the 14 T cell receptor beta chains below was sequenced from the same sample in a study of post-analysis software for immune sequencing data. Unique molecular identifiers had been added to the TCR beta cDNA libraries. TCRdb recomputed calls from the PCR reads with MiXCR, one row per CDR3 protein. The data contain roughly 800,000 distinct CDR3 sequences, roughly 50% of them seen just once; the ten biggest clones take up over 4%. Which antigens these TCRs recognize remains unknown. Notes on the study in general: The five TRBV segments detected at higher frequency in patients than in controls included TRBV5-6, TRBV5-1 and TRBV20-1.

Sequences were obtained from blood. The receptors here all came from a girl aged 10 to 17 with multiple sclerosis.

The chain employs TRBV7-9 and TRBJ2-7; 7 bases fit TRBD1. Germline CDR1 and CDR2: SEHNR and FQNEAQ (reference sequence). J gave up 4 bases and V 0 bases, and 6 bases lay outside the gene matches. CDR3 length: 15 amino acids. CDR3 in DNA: TGTGCCAGCAGCTTAGCGTGGAAGGGGGCTTACGAGCAGTACTTC. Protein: CASSLAWKGAYEQYF.

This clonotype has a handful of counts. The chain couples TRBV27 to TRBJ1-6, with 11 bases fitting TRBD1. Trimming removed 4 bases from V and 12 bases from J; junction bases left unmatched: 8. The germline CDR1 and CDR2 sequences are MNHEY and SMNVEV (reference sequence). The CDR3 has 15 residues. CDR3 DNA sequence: TGTGCCAGCAGTTATATGGACAGGGGGCGAAGACCCCTCCACTTT. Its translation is CASSYMDRGRRPLHF.

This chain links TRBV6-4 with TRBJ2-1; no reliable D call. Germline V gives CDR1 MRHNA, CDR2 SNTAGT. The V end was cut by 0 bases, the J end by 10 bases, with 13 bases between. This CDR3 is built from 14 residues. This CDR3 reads CASSDSRDLGEQFF. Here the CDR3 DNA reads TGTGCCAGCAGTGACTCGAGAGACCTAGGCGAGCAGTTCTTC.

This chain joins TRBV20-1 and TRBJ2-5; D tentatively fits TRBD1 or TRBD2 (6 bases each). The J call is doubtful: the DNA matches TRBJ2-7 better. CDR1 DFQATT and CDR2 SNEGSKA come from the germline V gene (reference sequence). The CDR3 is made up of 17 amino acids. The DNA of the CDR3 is TGCAGTGCTAGATCCCTGAGGGGGGAGGCCTCACCCTACGAGCAGTACTTC. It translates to CSARSLRGEASPYEQYF.

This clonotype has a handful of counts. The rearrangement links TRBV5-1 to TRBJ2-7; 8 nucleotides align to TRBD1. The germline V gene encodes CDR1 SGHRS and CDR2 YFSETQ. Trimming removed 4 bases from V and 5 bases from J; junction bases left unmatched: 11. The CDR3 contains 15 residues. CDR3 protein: CASSAPDRGNDEQYF. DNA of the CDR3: TGCGCCAGCAGCGCTCCCGACAGGGGTAACGACGAGCAGTACTTC.

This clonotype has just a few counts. CDR3 protein: CATSRDSPKGNSPLHF. Written as DNA, the CDR3 is TGTGCCACCAGCAGAGACAGCCCGAAGGGTAATTCACCCCTCCACTTT. The chain recombines TRBV15 with TRBJ1-6; no definite D call. V lost 0 bases to trimming and J lost 6 bases, with 12 bases between them. Germline CDR1 is LNHNV and CDR2 is YYDKDF (reference sequence). This CDR3 has 16 residues.

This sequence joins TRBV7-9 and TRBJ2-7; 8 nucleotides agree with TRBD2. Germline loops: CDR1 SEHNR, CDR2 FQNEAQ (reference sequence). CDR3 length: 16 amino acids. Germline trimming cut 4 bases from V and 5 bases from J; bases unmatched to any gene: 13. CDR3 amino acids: CASSSPERSGRNEQYF. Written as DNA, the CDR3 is TGTGCCAGCAGCTCCCCGGAACGGAGCGGGAGAAACGAGCAGTACTTC.

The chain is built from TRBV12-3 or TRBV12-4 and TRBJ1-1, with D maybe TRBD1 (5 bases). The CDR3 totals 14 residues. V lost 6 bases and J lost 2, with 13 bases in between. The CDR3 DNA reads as TGTGCCAGCAGGACGGTAGGGGTCAACACTGAAGCTTTCTTT. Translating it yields CASRTVGVNTEAFF.

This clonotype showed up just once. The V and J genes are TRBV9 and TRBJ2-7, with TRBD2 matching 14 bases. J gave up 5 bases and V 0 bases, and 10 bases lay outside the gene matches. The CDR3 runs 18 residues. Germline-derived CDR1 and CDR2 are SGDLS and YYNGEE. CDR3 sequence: CASSVGGGTSGRRNEQYF. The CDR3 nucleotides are TGTGCCAGCAGCGTAGGTGGGGGGACTAGCGGGAGAAGGAACGAGCAGTACTTC.

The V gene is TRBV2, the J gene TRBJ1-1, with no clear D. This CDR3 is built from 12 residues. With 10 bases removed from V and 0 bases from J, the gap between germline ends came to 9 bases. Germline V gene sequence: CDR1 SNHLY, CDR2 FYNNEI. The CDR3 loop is CATRGLNTEAFF. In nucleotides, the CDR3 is TGTGCCACCAGAGGGTTGAACACTGAAGCTTTCTTT. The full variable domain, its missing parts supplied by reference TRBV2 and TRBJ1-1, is EPEVTQTPSHQVTQMGQEVILRCVPISNHLYFYWYRQILGQKVEFLVSFYNNEISEKSEIFDDQFSVERPDGSNFTLKIRSTKLEDSAMYFCATRGLNTEAFFGQGTRLTVV.

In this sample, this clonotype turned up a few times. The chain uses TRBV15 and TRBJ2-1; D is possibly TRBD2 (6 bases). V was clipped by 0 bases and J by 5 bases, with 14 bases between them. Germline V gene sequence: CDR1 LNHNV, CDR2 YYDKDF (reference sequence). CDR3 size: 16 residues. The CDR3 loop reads CATSRDQAGLNNEQFF. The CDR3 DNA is TGTGCCACCAGCAGAGATCAAGCGGGCCTTAACAATGAGCAGTTCTTC.

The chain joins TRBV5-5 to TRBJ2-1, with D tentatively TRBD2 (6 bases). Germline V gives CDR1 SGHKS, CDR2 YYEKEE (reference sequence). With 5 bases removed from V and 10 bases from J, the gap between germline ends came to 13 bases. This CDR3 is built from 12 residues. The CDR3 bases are TGTGCCAGCAGTTTTAGCGGTGGGGAGCAGTTCTTC. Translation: CASSFSGGEQFF.

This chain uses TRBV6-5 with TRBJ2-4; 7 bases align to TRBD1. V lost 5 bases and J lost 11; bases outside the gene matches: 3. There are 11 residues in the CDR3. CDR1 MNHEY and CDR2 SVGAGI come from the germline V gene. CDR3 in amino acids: CASSEGTVQYF. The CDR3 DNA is TGTGCCAGCAGTGAGGGGACAGTTCAGTACTTC.

CDR3: CASSSGLDTQYF. The DNA of the CDR3 is TGCGCCAGCAGCTCAGGGCTAGATACGCAGTATTTT. V usage is TRBV5-1 and J usage is TRBJ2-3; TRBD1 might be the D (5 bases). Per the germline V gene, CDR1 is SGHRS and CDR2 is YFSETQ. The CDR3 loop spans 12 amino acids. The ends were cut back, 3 bases at V and 5 bases at J, with 7 bases in the middle.